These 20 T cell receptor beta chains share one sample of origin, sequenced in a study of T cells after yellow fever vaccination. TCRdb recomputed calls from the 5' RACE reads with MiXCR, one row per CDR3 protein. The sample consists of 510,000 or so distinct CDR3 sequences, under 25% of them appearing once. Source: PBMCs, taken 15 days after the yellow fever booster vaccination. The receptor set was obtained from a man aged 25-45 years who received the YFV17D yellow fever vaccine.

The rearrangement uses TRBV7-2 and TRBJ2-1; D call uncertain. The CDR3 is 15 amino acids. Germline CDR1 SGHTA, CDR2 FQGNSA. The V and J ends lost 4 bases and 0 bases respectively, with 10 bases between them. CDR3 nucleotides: TGTGCCAGCAGCTGGGCAGCCCGCTCCTACAATGAGCAGTTCTTC. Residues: CASSWAARSYNEQFF.

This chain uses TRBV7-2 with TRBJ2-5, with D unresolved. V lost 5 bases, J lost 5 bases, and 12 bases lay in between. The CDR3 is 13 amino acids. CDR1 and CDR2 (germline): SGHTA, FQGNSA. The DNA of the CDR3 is TGTGCCAGCAGCCATCTAGAAGTGGAGACCCAGTACTTC. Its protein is CASSHLEVETQYF.

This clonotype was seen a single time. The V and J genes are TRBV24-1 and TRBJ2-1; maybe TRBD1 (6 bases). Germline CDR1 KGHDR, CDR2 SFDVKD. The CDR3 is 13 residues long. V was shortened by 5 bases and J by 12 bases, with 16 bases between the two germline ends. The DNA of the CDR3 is TGTGCCACCAGTGTCCAACCGAGGGGGACGCAGTTCTTC. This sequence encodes CATSVQPRGTQFF.

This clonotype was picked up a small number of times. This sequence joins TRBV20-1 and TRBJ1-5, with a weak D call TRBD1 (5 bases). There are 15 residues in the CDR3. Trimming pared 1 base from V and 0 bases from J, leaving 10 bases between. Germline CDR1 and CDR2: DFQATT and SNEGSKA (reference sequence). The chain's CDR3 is CSARVGGGSNQPQHF. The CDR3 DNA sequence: TGCAGTGCTAGAGTGGGCGGGGGTAGCAATCAGCCCCAGCATTTT.

The CDR3, as DNA: TGCAGTGCTAGAGAATTGCGGGTTGGTGAGCAGTTCTTC. Its translation: CSARELRVGEQFF. The V gene is TRBV20-1, the J gene TRBJ2-1; D might be TRBD2 (5 bases). V lost 0 bases and J 9 bases, leaving 12 bases between the germline ends. CDR3 length: 13 amino acids. CDR1 is DFQATT and CDR2 is SNEGSKA in the germline V gene (reference sequence).

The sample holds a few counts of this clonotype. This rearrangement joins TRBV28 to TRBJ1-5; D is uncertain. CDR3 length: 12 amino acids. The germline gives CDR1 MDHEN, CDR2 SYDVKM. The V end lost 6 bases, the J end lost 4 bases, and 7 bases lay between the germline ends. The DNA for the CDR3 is TGTGCCAGCAGCCTCCTAAATCAGCCCCAGCATTTT. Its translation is CASSLLNQPQHF.

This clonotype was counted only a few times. CDR3 loop: CASSPVQLGDTQYF. DNA of the CDR3: TGTGCCAGCTCACCAGTTCAATTGGGCGATACGCAGTATTTT. The chain uses TRBV18 and TRBJ2-3, with D unclear. V shed 2 bases and J shed 6 bases, with 12 bases lying between them. CDR3 length: 14 amino acids. The germline gives CDR1 KGHSH, CDR2 LQKENI.

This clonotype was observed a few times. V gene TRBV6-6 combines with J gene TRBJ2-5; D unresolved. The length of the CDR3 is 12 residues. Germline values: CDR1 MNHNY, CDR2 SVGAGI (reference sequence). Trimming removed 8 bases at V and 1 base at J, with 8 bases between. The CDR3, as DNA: TGTGCCAGCGCGGCTCCCCAAGAGACCCAGTACTTC. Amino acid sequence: CASAAPQETQYF.

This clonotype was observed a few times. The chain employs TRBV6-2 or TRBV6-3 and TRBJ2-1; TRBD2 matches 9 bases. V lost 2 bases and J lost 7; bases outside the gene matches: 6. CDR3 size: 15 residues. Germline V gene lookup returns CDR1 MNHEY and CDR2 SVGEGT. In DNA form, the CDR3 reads TGTGCCAGCAGTTACGTGATAGCGGGAGATAATGAGCAGTTCTTC. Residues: CASSYVIAGDNEQFF.

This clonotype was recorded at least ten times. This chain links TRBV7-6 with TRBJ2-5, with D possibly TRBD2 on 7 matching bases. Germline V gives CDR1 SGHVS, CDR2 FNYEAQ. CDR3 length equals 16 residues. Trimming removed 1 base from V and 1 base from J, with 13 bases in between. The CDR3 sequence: CASSLDGGGSQETQYF. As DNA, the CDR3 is TGTGCCAGCAGCTTAGATGGGGGCGGGAGCCAAGAGACCCAGTACTTC.

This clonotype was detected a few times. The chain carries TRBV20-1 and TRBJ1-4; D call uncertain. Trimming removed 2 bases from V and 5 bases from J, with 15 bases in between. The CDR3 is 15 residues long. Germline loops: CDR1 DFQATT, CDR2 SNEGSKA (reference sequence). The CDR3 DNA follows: TGCAGTGCTAGACCAGCGGGAAGGCCAAATGAAAAACTGTTTTTT. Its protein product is CSARPAGRPNEKLFF.

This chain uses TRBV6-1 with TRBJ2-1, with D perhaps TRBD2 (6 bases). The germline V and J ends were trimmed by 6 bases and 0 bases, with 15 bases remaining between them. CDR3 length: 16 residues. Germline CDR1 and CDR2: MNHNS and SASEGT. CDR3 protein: CASSPGFGSSYNEQFF. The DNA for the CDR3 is TGTGCCAGCAGCCCTGGCTTCGGGAGCTCCTACAATGAGCAGTTCTTC.

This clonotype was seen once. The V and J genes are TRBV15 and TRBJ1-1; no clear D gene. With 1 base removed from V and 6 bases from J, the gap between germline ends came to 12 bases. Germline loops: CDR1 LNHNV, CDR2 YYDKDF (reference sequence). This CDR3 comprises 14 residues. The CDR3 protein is CATSRALRGSEAFF. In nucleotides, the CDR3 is TGTGCCACCAGCAGAGCGTTACGAGGATCTGAAGCTTTCTTT.

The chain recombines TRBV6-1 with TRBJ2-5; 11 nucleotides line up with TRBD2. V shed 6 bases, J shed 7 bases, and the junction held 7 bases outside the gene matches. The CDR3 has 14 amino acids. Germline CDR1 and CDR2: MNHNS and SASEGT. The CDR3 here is CASRIAGGPGTQYF. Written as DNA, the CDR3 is TGTGCCAGCAGAATAGCGGGAGGGCCCGGGACCCAGTACTTC.

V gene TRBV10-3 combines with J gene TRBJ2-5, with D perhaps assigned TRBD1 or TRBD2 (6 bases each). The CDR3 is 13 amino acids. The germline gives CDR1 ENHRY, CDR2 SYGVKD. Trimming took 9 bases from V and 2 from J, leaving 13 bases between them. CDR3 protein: CAIRRGPQETQYF. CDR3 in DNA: TGTGCCATACGCCGGGGGCCTCAAGAGACCCAGTACTTC.

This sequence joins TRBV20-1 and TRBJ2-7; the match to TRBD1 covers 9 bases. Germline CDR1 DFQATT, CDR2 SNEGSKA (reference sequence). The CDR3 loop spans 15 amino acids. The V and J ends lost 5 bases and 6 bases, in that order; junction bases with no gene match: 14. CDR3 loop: CSADAEGTGLSEQYF. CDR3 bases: TGCAGTGCTGACGCCGAGGGGACAGGGTTGAGCGAGCAGTACTTC.

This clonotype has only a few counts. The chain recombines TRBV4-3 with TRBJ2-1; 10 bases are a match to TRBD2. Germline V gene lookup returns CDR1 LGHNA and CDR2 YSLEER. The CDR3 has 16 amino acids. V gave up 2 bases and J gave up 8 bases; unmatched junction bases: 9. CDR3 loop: CASSQQPGLASDEQFF. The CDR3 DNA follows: TGCGCCAGCAGCCAACAACCGGGACTAGCGTCTGATGAGCAGTTCTTC.

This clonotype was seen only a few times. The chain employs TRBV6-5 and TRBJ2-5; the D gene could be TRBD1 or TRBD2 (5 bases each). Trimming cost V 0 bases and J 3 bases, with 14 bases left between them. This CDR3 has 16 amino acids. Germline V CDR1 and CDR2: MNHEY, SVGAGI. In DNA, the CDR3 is TGTGCCAGCAGTTACTCGACTCCGGGACCGAAAGAGACCCAGTACTTC. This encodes CASSYSTPGPKETQYF.

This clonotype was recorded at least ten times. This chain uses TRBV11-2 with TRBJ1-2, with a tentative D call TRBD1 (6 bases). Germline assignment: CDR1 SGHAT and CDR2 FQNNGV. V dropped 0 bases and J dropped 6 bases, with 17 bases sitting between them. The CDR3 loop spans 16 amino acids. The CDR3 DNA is TGTGCCAGCAGCTTAGAGGCATATGGGACATCCAATGGCTACACCTTC. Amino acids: CASSLEAYGTSNGYTF.

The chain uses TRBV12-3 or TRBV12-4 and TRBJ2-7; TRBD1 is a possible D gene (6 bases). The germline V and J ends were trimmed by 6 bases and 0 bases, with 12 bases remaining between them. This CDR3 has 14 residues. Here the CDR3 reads CASSRVGGSYEQYF. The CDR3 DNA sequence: TGTGCCAGCAGCCGTGTAGGGGGCTCCTACGAGCAGTACTTC.